These T cell receptor beta chains were read from a single sample in a study of blood T cell repertoires in COVID-19. Only in-frame clones appear in the TCRdb table, and some are missing; sequencing was by immunoSEQ multiplex PCR. The sample records a few hundred thousand clones, over 75% being singletons. Sequenced input: PBMCs or T cells enriched from blood (not recorded which). Receptors originate from a woman aged 25-40 years who had recovered from COVID-19. CDR3s include the opening cysteine and the closing phenylalanine or tryptophan. A D gene is named only where the DNA matches it firmly.

v_call	d_call	j_call	cdr3_nt	cdr3_aa
TRBV4-2	TRBD2	TRBJ2-1	TGTGCCAGCAGCCAAGGTATCGGGACTAGCGGCAACAATGAGCAGTTCTTC	CASSQGIGTSGNNEQFF
TRBV7-2	TRBD1	TRBJ1-2	TGTGCCAGCAGCCCGGGACAGGGTTTGGATGGCTACACCTTC	CASSPGQGLDGYTF
TRBV27	TRBD2	TRBJ2-1	TGTGCCAGCACCATAACCGGGGGGAGCTCCTACAATGAGCAGTTCTTC	CASTITGGSSYNEQFF
TRBV28	NA	TRBJ1-2	TGTGCCAGCAGAAATCGAGGTGACGGGGGCTACACCTTC	CASRNRGDGGYTF
TRBV12-5	NA	TRBJ1-2	TGTGCTAGTGGTTCCTTTTGGAGGGAAACATCCTATGGCTACACCTTC	CASGSFWRETSYGYTF
TRBV9	TRBD1	TRBJ1-4	TGTGCCAGCAGCGTAGACCCGACAGGGTCGTTGGAAAAACTGTTTTTT	CASSVDPTGSLEKLFF
TRBV19	TRBD1	TRBJ1-2	TGTGCCAGTAGCTCGAGGGGGACAGCCTATGGCTACACCTTC	CASSSRGTAYGYTF
TRBV28	NA	TRBJ1-2	TGTGCCAGCAGGAGACAGTCGAGCTATGGCCACACCTTC	CASRRQSSYGHTF
TRBV27	NA	TRBJ1-5	TGTGCCAGCAGTTTGAAGGGGTTTAATCAGCCCCAGCATTTT	CASSLKGFNQPQHF
TRBV14	NA	TRBJ1-2	TGTGCCAGCAGCTGGCTTATTGGCTATGGCTACACCTTC	CASSWLIGYGYTF
TRBV18	TRBD2	TRBJ2-7	TGTGCCAGCTCACCTACTAGCGACAGTATCTCCGAGCAGTACTTC	CASSPTSDSISEQYF
TRBV6-1	NA	TRBJ1-5	TGTGCCAGCAGTGAAGCGGACACATATCAGCCACCCCAGCATTTT	CASSEADTYQPPQHF
TRBV27	TRBD2	TRBJ2-1	TGTGCCAGCAGTAGGGGCGAGCGGGGTGAGCAGTTCTTC	CASSRGERGEQFF
TRBV7-3	NA	TRBJ2-2	TGTGCCAGCAGCTTACAGGGCACCGGGGAGCTGTTTTTT	CASSLQGTGELFF
TRBV2	NA	TRBJ2-2	TGTGCCAGCAGTGTGCCAGGGGGGACCGGGGAGCTGTTTTTT	CASSVPGGTGELFF
TRBV28	NA	TRBJ2-3	TGTGCCAGCAGTCAAGATCCGGGACTCGCCTTCACAGATACGCAGTATTTT	CASSQDPGLAFTDTQYF